The 6 T cell receptor beta chains reported below all come from one sample, sequenced in a study of shared clonotypes between healthy human individuals. Clones were sequenced by immunoSEQ multiplex PCR, and TCRdb holds only the in-frame ones, with some missing. This table holds around 980,000 clones, approximately 80% found once. Material: memory CD4+ T cells from PBMCs. Sample subset: CD45RA-negative fraction. The receptor set was obtained from a man aged 18 to 35 in good health. Some clones in this sample may be carry-over from other donors' samples.

The chain has TRBV4-2 and TRBJ2-7, with D uncertain. Per the germline V gene, CDR1 is LGHNA and CDR2 is YNFKEQ. The V end lost 6 bases, the J end lost 3 bases, and 18 bases lay between the germline ends. The CDR3 contains 15 residues. The CDR3 loop is CASSPGHFERYEQYF. CDR3 nucleotide sequence: TGTGCCAGCAGTCCCGGGCACTTCGAACGCTACGAGCAGTACTTC.

The rearrangement uses TRBV7-2 and TRBJ1-3; D unresolved. CDR3 length equals 16 residues. The V gene's germline CDR1 is SGHTA and CDR2 FQGNSA. The V gene lost 4 bases and the J gene lost 0 bases, with 13 bases spanning the gap. The CDR3 reads CASSSEVPYSGNTIYF. CDR3 nucleotide sequence: TGTGCCAGCAGCTCTGAGGTCCCCTACTCTGGAAACACCATATATTTT.

The V and J genes are TRBV5-4 and TRBJ2-2; 10 bases are shared with TRBD1. This CDR3 region has 17 residues. Germline trimming cut 4 bases from V and 4 bases from J; bases unmatched to any gene: 10. CDR1 is SGHNT and CDR2 is YYREEE in the germline V gene (reference sequence). The CDR3 sequence is CASSPKPGQGSTGELFF. The CDR3 region has the DNA TGTGCCAGCAGCCCAAAGCCGGGACAGGGGAGCACCGGGGAGCTGTTTTTT.

The rearrangement uses TRBV7-6 and TRBJ2-2; D possibly corresponds to TRBD2 (5 bases). The length of the CDR3 is 15 residues. Germline-derived CDR1 and CDR2 are SGHVS and FNYEAQ. V lost 3 bases and J 2 bases, leaving 10 bases between the germline ends. CDR3: CASSFLAGNTGELFF. CDR3 sequence (DNA): TGTGCCAGCAGCTTTCTAGCAGGAAACACCGGGGAGCTGTTTTTT.

This chain's CDR3 is CASSRQGLSVNSPLHF. CDR3 in DNA: TGTGCCAGCAGCCGACAGGGCTTATCGGTTAATTCACCCCTCCACTTT. V usage is TRBV13 and J usage is TRBJ1-6, with 7 nucleotides matching TRBD1. CDR1 is PRHDT, CDR2 FYEKMQ, per germline (reference sequence). J was trimmed by 6 bases and V by 5 bases; bases with no gene match: 10. This CDR3 is built from 16 residues.

There are many counts of this clone. The chain employs TRBV7-9 and TRBJ1-5; D might be TRBD1 (5 bases). The V gene's germline CDR1 is SEHNR and CDR2 FQNEAQ (reference sequence). The CDR3 consists of 16 residues. Trimming took off 4 bases at V and 3 bases at J, with 16 bases between the two ends. In DNA, the CDR3 is TGTGCCAGCAGCTCGGGAGGGGATGTTGCCAATCAGCCCCAGCATTTT. Protein: CASSSGGDVANQPQHF.